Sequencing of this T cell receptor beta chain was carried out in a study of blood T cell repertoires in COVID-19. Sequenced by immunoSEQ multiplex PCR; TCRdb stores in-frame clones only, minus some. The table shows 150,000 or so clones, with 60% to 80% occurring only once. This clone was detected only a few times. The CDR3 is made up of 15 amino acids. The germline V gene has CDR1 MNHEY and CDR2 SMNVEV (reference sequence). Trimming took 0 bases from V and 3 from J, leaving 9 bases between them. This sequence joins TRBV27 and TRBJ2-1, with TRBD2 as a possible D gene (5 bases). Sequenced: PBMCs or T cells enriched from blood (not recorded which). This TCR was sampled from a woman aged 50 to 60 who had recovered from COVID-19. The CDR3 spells CASSLSRTDYNEQFF. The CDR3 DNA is TGTGCCAGCAGTTTATCCCGGACTGACTACAATGAGCAGTTCTTC.